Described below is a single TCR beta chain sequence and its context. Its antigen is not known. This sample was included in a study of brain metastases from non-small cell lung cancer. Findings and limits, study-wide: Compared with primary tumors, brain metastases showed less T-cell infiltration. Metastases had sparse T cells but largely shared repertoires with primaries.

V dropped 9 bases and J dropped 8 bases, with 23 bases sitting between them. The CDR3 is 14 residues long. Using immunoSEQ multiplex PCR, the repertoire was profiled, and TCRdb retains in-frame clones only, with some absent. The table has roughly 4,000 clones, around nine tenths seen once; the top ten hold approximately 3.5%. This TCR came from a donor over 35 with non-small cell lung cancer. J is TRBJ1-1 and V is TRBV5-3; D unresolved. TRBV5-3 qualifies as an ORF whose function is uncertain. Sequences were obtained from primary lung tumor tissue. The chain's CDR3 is CATTNIKGTEEAFF. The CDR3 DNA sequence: TGTGCCACGACCAATATTAAGGGAACGGAAGAAGCTTTCTTT.